The TCR beta chain under discussion was sequenced for a study of early T cells in non-severe SARS-CoV-2 infection. Study-level information: Sequencing used unsorted whole-blood bulk RNA, so chains lack pairing. Study outcomes and limitations: VDJdb matching favored anti-spike CD8 responses, missing private and CD4 specificities.

Researchers tagged individual cDNA molecules with unique molecular identifiers. Each CDR3 protein is one row after TCRdb ran MiXCR on the 5' RACE reads. Among 70,000 or so distinct CDR3 sequences listed, roughly 13% were seen once. This CDR3 has 13 residues. V was trimmed by 1 base and J by 3 bases, leaving 10 bases between them. The germline CDR1 and CDR2 sequences are DFQATT and SNEGSKA (reference sequence). This clonotype was counted many times. Its antigen is undetermined. The sequence was collected from an adult who was a healthcare worker with PCR-confirmed SARS-CoV-2 infection or an uninfected control (not recorded which). What was sequenced was whole blood. The V gene is TRBV20-1, the J gene TRBJ2-7; D not certain. For the CDR3, the DNA is TGCAGTGCTAGAGCTCAGGTAAACTACGAGCAGTACTTC. Its protein is CSARAQVNYEQYF.